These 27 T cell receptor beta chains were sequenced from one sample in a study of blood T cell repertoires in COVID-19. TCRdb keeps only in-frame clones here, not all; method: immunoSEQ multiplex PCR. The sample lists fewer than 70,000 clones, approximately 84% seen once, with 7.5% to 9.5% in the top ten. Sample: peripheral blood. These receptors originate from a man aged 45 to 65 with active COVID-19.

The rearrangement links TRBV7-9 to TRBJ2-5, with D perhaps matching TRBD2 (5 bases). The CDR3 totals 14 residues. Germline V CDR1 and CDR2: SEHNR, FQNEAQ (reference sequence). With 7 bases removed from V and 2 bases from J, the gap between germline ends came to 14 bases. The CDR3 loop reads CASTQMGEQETQYF. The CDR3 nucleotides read TGTGCCAGCACCCAGATGGGAGAGCAAGAGACCCAGTACTTC.

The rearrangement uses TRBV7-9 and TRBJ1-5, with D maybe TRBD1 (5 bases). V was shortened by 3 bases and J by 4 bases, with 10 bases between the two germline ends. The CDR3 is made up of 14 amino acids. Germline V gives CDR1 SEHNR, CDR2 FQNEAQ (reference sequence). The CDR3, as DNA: TGTGCCAGCAGCTTTGGCAGGGAAAATCAGCCCCAGCATTTT. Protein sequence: CASSFGRENQPQHF.

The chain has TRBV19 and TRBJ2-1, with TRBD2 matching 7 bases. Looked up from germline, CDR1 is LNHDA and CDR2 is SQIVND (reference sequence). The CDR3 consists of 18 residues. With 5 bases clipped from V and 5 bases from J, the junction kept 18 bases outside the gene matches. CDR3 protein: CASSVNTVWTRTHNEQFF. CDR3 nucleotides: TGTGCCAGTAGTGTAAACACCGTTTGGACTAGAACCCACAATGAGCAGTTCTTC.

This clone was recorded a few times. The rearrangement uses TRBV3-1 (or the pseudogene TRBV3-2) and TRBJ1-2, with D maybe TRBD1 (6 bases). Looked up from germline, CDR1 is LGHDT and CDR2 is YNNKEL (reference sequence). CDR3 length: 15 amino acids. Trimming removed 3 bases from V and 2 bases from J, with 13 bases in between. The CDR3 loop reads CASSHRDIGNYGYTF. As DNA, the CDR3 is TGTGCCAGCAGCCACCGGGACATAGGAAACTATGGCTACACCTTC.

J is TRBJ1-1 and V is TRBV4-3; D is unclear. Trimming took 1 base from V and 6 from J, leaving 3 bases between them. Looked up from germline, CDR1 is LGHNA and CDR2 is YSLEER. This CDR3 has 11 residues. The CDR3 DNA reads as TGCGCCAGCAGCCAAGGGCCTGAAGCTTTCTTT. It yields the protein CASSQGPEAFF.

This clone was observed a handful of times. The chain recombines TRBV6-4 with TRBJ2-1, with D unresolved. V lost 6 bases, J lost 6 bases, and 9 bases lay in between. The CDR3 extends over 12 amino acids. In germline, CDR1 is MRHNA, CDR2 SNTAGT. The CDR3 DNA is TGTGCCAGCAGCGATTTGCGCAATGAGCAGTTCTTC. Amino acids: CASSDLRNEQFF.

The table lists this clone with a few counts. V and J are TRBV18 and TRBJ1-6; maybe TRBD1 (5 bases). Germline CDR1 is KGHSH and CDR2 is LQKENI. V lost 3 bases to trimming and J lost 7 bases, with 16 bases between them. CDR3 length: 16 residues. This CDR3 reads CASSPTEGSGNSPLHF. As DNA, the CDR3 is TGTGCCAGCTCACCTACGGAGGGGTCGGGGAATTCACCCCTCCACTTT.

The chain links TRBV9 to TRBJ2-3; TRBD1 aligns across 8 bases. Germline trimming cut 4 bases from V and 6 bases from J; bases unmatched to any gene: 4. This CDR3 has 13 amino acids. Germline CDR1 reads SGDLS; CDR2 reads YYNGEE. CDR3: CASSSRGPDTQYF. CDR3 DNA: TGTGCCAGCAGCTCCAGGGGGCCGGATACGCAGTATTTT.

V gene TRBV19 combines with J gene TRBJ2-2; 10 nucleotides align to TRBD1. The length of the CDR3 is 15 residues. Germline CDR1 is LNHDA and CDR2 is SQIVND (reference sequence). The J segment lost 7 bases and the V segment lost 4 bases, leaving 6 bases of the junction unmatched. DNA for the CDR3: TGTGCCAGTAGTAGGGACAGGGGTCCCCTCGGGGAGCTGTTTTTT. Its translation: CASSRDRGPLGELFF.

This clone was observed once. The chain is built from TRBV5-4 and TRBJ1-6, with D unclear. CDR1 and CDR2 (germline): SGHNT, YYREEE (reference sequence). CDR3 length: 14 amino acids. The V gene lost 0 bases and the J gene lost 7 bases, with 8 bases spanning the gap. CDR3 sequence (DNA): TGTGCCAGCAGCTTGGACAGCGGAAATTCACCCCTCCACTTT. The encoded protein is CASSLDSGNSPLHF.

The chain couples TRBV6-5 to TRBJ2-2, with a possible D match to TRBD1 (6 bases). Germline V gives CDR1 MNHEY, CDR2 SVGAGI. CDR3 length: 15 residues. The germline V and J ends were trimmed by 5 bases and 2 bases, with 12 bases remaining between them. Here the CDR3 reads CASSPGTPNTGELFF. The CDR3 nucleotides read TGTGCCAGCAGTCCCGGGACACCAAACACCGGGGAGCTGTTTTTT.

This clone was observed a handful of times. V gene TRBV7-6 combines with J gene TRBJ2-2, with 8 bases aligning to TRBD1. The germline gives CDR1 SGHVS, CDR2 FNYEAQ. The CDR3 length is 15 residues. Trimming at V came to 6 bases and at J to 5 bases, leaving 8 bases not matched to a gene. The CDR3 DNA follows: TGTGCCAGCAGTGCCCAGGGGGCGGGAACCGGGGAGCTGTTTTTT. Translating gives CASSAQGAGTGELFF.

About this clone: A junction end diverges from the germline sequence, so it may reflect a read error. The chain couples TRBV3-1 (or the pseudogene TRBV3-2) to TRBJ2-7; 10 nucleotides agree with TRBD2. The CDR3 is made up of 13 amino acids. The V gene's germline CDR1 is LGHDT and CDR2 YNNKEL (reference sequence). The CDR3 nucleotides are TGTGCCAGCAGCCAAGGTTCAAGCGGGGGGGTGAACTTC. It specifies CASSQGSSGGVNF.

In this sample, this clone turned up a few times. CDR3 residues: CASTLNHQPQHF. CDR3 DNA: TGTGCCAGCACCCTAAATCATCAGCCCCAGCATTTT. The J gene is TRBJ1-5, the V gene TRBV12-3 or TRBV12-4; D is ambiguous. The CDR3 totals 12 residues. The V and J ends lost 7 bases and 5 bases respectively, with 9 bases between them.

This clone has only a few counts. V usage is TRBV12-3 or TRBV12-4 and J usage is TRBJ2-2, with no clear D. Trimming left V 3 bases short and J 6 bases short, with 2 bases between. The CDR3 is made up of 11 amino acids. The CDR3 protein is CASSFAGELFF. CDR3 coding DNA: TGTGCCAGCAGTTTCGCCGGGGAGCTGTTTTTT.

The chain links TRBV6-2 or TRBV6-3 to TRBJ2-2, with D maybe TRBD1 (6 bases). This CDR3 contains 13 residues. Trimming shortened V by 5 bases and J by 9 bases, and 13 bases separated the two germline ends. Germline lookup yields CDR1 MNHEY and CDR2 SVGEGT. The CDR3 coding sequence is TGTGCCAGCAGTGCACAGGGTACCCGGGAGCTGTTTTTT. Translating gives CASSAQGTRELFF.

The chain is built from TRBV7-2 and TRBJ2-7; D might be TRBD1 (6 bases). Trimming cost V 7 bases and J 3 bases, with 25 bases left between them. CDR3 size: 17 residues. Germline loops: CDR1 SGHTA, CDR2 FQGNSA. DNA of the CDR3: TGTGCCAGCATTGGGATCCGGGACACCAAGGGCCGCTACGAGCAGTACTTC. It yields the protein CASIGIRDTKGRYEQYF.

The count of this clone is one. The CDR3 is CSVEPLRALANYGYTF. The CDR3 DNA is TGCAGCGTTGAGCCTCTCAGGGCCCTAGCTAACTATGGCTACACCTTC. J is TRBJ1-2 and V is TRBV29-1, with a possible D match to TRBD1 (5 bases). The CDR3 contains 16 residues. Germline V gene sequence: CDR1 SQVTM, CDR2 ANQGSEA. Trimming pared 3 bases from V and 0 bases from J, leaving 17 bases between.

The CDR3 sequence is CASSLSGSSYEQYF. For the CDR3, the DNA is TGTGCCAGCAGCTTATCGGGTAGCTCCTACGAGCAGTACTTC. The J gene is TRBJ2-7, the V gene TRBV7-2; unclear D gene. The CDR3 has 14 amino acids. V was trimmed by 2 bases and J by 0 bases, leaving 8 bases between them. CDR1 is SGHTA, CDR2 FQGNSA, per germline.

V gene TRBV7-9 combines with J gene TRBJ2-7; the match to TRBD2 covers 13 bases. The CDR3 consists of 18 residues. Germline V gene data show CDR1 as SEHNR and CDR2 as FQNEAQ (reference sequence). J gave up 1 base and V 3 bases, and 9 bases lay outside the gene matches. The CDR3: CASSFLGTSGIGSYEQYF. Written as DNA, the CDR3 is TGTGCCAGCAGCTTCCTCGGGACTAGCGGGATAGGATCCTACGAGCAGTACTTC.

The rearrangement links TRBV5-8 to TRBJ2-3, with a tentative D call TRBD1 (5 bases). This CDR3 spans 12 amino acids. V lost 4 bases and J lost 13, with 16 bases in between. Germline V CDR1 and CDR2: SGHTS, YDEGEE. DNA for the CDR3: TGTGCCAGCAGCCGGACAAGATCTACCAAGTATTTT. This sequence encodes CASSRTRSTKYF.

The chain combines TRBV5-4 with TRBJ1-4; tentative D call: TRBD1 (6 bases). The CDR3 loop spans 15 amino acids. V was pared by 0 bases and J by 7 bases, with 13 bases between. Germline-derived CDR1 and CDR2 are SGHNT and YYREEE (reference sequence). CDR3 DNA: TGTGCCAGCAGCTTGGCTCCAGGGGCCGGTGAAAAACTGTTTTTT. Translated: CASSLAPGAGEKLFF.

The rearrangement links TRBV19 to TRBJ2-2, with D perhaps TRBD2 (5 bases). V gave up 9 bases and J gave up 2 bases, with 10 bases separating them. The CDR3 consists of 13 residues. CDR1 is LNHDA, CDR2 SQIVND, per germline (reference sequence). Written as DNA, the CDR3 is TGTGCCAGCGGAGCGGCTAACACCGGGGAGCTGTTTTTT. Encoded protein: CASGAANTGELFF. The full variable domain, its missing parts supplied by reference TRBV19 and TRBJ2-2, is DGGITQSPKYLFRKEGQNVTLSCEQNLNHDAMYWYRQDPGQGLRLIYYSQIVNDFQKGDIAEGYSVSREKKESFPLTVTSAQKNPTAFYLCASGAANTGELFFGEGSRLTVL.

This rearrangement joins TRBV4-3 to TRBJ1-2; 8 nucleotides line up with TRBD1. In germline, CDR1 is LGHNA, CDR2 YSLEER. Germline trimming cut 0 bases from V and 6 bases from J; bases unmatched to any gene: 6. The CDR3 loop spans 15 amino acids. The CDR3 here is CASSQDSGTGDGYTF. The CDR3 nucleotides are TGCGCCAGCAGCCAAGATTCCGGGACAGGAGATGGCTACACCTTC.

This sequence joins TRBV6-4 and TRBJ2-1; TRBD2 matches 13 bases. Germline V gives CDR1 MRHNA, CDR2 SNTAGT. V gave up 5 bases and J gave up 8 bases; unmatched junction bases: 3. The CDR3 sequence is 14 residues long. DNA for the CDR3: TGTGCCAGCAGTCCGGGACTAGCGGGGCATGAGCAGTTCTTC. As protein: CASSPGLAGHEQFF.

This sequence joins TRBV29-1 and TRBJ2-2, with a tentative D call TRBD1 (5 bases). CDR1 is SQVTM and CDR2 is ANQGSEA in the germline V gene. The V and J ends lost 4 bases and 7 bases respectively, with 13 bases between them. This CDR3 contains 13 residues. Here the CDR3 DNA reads TGCAGCGTTGTCATCAGGGTTGGCGGGGAGCTGTTTTTT. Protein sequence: CSVVIRVGGELFF.

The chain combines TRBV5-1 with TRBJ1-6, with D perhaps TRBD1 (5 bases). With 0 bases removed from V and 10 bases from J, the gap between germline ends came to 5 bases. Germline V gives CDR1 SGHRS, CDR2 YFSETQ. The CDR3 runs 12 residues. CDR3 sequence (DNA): TGCGCCAGCAGCTTGGAGGGGTCACCCCTCCACTTT. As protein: CASSLEGSPLHF.